This is a list of T cell receptor beta chains from one sample in a study of blood T cell repertoires in COVID-19. The assay was immunoSEQ multiplex PCR, and TCRdb's table has in-frame clones only and misses some. The profile shows roughly 140,000 clones, roughly 85% of them singletons. The sequenced sample consisted of peripheral blood. The receptors come from a man aged 50-60 years with acute or convalescent COVID-19. Both conserved end residues are part of each CDR3. The D gene is left open where the match is weak. Where a row states a size, it is once, few, many or the class of an expanded clone; other rows omit it.

CDR3nt: TGTGCCAGCAGCCGGGGGGGAGCCTACAATGAGCAGTTCTTC
CDR3aa: CASSRGGAYNEQFF
j_gene: TRBJ2-1
d_gene: TRBD2
abundance: .
v_gene: TRBV6-5

CDR3nt: TGTGCCAGCAGCGCCTCAGGGGGCAGCAATTCACCCCTCCACTTT
CDR3aa: CASSASGGSNSPLHF
j_gene: TRBJ1-6
d_gene: TRBD1
abundance: .
v_gene: TRBV6-4

CDR3nt: TGTGCCAGCAATAGCGGGAGCTCCTACGAGCAGTACTTC
CDR3aa: CASNSGSSYEQYF
j_gene: TRBJ2-7
d_gene: TRBD2
abundance: .
v_gene: TRBV25-1

CDR3nt: TGTGCCAGCAGCTTGGCTCGGGAGGTCAATCAGCCCCAGCATTTT
CDR3aa: CASSLAREVNQPQHF
j_gene: TRBJ1-5
d_gene: .
abundance: once
v_gene: TRBV5-6

CDR3nt: TGTGCCAGTACGGGACTAACAGCCTACGAGCAGTACTTC
CDR3aa: CASTGLTAYEQYF
j_gene: TRBJ2-7
d_gene: TRBD2
abundance: .
v_gene: TRBV7-2

CDR3nt: TGTGCCAGCACCAGGACAGGGCGGCAAGAGACCCAGTACTTC
CDR3aa: CASTRTGRQETQYF
j_gene: TRBJ2-5
d_gene: TRBD1
abundance: once
v_gene: TRBV9

CDR3nt: TGTGCCAGCAGCCTTATTAGCGGGAATGTAAATGAGCAGTTCTTC
CDR3aa: CASSLISGNVNEQFF
j_gene: TRBJ2-1
d_gene: TRBD2
abundance: .
v_gene: TRBV7-3

CDR3nt: TGTGCCAGCAGTGAAGAGAGGCACCGCAATCAGCCCCAGCATTTT
CDR3aa: CASSEERHRNQPQHF
j_gene: TRBJ1-5
d_gene: .
abundance: .
v_gene: TRBV2

CDR3nt: TGTGCCAGCAGCTTGGGAAGTAGAATGAACACTGAAGCTTTCTTT
CDR3aa: CASSLGSRMNTEAFF
j_gene: TRBJ1-1
d_gene: .
abundance: .
v_gene: TRBV5-6

CDR3nt: TGTGCCAGCACCCTGACAGGGGGAACCGGGGAGCTGTTTTTT
CDR3aa: CASTLTGGTGELFF
j_gene: TRBJ2-2
d_gene: TRBD1
abundance: .
v_gene: TRBV6-5

CDR3nt: TGTGCTAGTGGTTTATACGACAGGGGGCGAGGCTACACCTTC
CDR3aa: CASGLYDRGRGYTF
j_gene: TRBJ1-2
d_gene: TRBD1
abundance: few
v_gene: TRBV12-5

CDR3nt: TGTGCCATCAGTGATACCGGGACTAGCGGCACAGATACGCAGTATTTT
CDR3aa: CAISDTGTSGTDTQYF
j_gene: TRBJ2-3
d_gene: TRBD2
abundance: .
v_gene: TRBV10-3

CDR3nt: TGTGCCAGCAGCTTGGCAGGTGTGGATGGCTACACCTTC
CDR3aa: CASSLAGVDGYTF
j_gene: TRBJ1-2
d_gene: .
abundance: once
v_gene: TRBV5-4

CDR3nt: TGTGCCAGCAGTTATGTTGCCTCCAGCGAGCAGTACTTC
CDR3aa: CASSYVASSEQYF
j_gene: TRBJ2-7
d_gene: .
abundance: .
v_gene: TRBV6-5

CDR3nt: TGTGCCAGTAGTGACTGGGACACCATATATTTT
CDR3aa: CASSDWDTIYF
j_gene: TRBJ1-3
d_gene: .
abundance: .
v_gene: TRBV19

CDR3nt: TGTGCCAGCAGGCCAAAGGGACTAGCGGACTACAATGAGCAGTTCTTC
CDR3aa: CASRPKGLADYNEQFF
j_gene: TRBJ2-1
d_gene: TRBD2
abundance: few
v_gene: TRBV7-9

CDR3nt: TGTGCCTGGAGTGTCTGGGACAGGGGTCTCGATGAGCAGTTCTTC
CDR3aa: CAWSVWDRGLDEQFF
j_gene: TRBJ2-1
d_gene: TRBD1
abundance: few
v_gene: TRBV30

CDR3nt: TGTGCCAGCAGCAGCCCGGGGGGCACTGAAGCTTTCTTT
CDR3aa: CASSSPGGTEAFF
j_gene: TRBJ1-1
d_gene: .
abundance: .
v_gene: TRBV25-1

CDR3nt: TGTGCTAGTGGTTGGGGTAGCGGGAGGGATGAGCAGTTCTTC
CDR3aa: CASGWGSGRDEQFF
j_gene: TRBJ2-1
d_gene: TRBD2
abundance: .
v_gene: TRBV12-5

CDR3nt: TGTGCCAGCAGCTTAGGATATTCAGGGGGCGCGAACACTGAAGCTTTCTTT
CDR3aa: CASSLGYSGGANTEAFF
j_gene: TRBJ1-1
d_gene: TRBD1
abundance: few
v_gene: TRBV7-6

CDR3nt: TGTGCCAGCAGTTGGGACAGACCTAACCAAAATTCACCCCTCCACTTT
CDR3aa: CASSWDRPNQNSPLHF
j_gene: TRBJ1-6
d_gene: TRBD1
abundance: .
v_gene: TRBV6-5

CDR3nt: TGTGCCAGCAGCGCCATCCTTGGTACAGGATCCGAGCAGTACTTC
CDR3aa: CASSAILGTGSEQYF
j_gene: TRBJ2-7
d_gene: .
abundance: .
v_gene: TRBV9

CDR3nt: TGCGCCAGCAGCTATTATAGGGGCAGCAATCAGCCCCAGCATTTT
CDR3aa: CASSYYRGSNQPQHF
j_gene: TRBJ1-5
d_gene: .
abundance: .
v_gene: TRBV5-1

CDR3nt: TGTGCCAGCAGTTACTCGGACAGCCATGGCTACACCTTC
CDR3aa: CASSYSDSHGYTF
j_gene: TRBJ1-2
d_gene: .
abundance: once
v_gene: TRBV6-6

CDR3nt: TGTGCCAGCAGTTTAACAGGGGGCCGCAATCAGCCCCAGCATTTT
CDR3aa: CASSLTGGRNQPQHF
j_gene: TRBJ1-5
d_gene: TRBD1
abundance: .
v_gene: TRBV28

CDR3nt: TGTGCCAGCGTGGAGGCCGGGGAGCTGTTTTTT
CDR3aa: CASVEAGELFF
j_gene: TRBJ2-2
d_gene: .
abundance: .
v_gene: TRBV7-2

CDR3nt: TGTGCCAGCAGTGGTGGTAGCGGGGCGAGCTCCTACAATGAGCAGTTCTTC
CDR3aa: CASSGGSGASSYNEQFF
j_gene: TRBJ2-1
d_gene: TRBD2
abundance: .
v_gene: TRBV6-4

CDR3nt: TGTGCCATCAGTGGACGCCGGGGGGGGACCTACAATGAGCAGTTCTTC
CDR3aa: CAISGRRGGTYNEQFF
j_gene: TRBJ2-1
d_gene: TRBD2
abundance: .
v_gene: TRBV10-3

CDR3nt: TGTGCCAGCAGCCTTAGCGGCTACAATGAGCAGTTCTTC
CDR3aa: CASSLSGYNEQFF
j_gene: TRBJ2-1
d_gene: .
abundance: .
v_gene: TRBV12-3/TRBV12-4

CDR3nt: TGTGCCAGCAGCTTGTCTGGCGGGACTTGGTACGAGCAGTACTTC
CDR3aa: CASSLSGGTWYEQYF
j_gene: TRBJ2-7
d_gene: .
abundance: once
v_gene: TRBV5-4

CDR3nt: TGTGCCAGCAGCGTAGGTACTAGCGGATACAATGAGCAGTTCTTC
CDR3aa: CASSVGTSGYNEQFF
j_gene: TRBJ2-1
d_gene: TRBD2
abundance: once
v_gene: TRBV9

CDR3nt: TGTGCCTGGAGAGAACAGGGGAGCTCCTACGAGCAGTACTTC
CDR3aa: CAWREQGSSYEQYF
j_gene: TRBJ2-7
d_gene: TRBD1
abundance: .
v_gene: TRBV30

CDR3nt: TGTGCCAGCAGCCGGAACACAGGGGGCCTGAGGGAAAAACTGTTTTTT
CDR3aa: CASSRNTGGLREKLFF
j_gene: TRBJ1-4
d_gene: TRBD1
abundance: .
v_gene: TRBV3-1/TRBV3-2

CDR3nt: TGTGCCAGCTCACCCGACTTGACGGTCTATGGCTACACCTTC
CDR3aa: CASSPDLTVYGYTF
j_gene: TRBJ1-2
d_gene: .
abundance: .
v_gene: TRBV18

CDR3nt: TGTGCCAGCAGCCCGCAAGGGGGAGCTGGGGCCAACGTCCTGACTTTC
CDR3aa: CASSPQGGAGANVLTF
j_gene: TRBJ2-6
d_gene: .
abundance: .
v_gene: TRBV7-3

CDR3nt: TGTGCCACCAGTGATTTTTTGGGACTAGCGGGGGAACAAGAGACCCAGTACTTC
CDR3aa: CATSDFLGLAGEQETQYF
j_gene: TRBJ2-5
d_gene: TRBD2
abundance: .
v_gene: TRBV24-1

CDR3nt: TGTGCCAGCAGTAAAGGGACTAGCGGGAGTATTTACAATGAGCAGTTCTTC
CDR3aa: CASSKGTSGSIYNEQFF
j_gene: TRBJ2-1
d_gene: TRBD2
abundance: .
v_gene: TRBV6-1

CDR3nt: TGTGCCACCTCGACAGGGGGCAATCAGCCCCAGCATTTT
CDR3aa: CATSTGGNQPQHF
j_gene: TRBJ1-5
d_gene: TRBD1
abundance: .
v_gene: TRBV24-1

CDR3nt: TGTGCTAGTGGTAGCCAGGGTGCGTTGGGCGAGCAGTACTTC
CDR3aa: CASGSQGALGEQYF
j_gene: TRBJ2-7
d_gene: .
abundance: .
v_gene: TRBV12-5